This TCR beta chain was obtained from a study of T-cell reconstitution after alpha-beta-depleted transplantation in children. This clonotype was seen many times. The germline CDR1 and CDR2 sequences are LNHDA and SQIVND (reference sequence). Trimming removed 3 bases at V and 10 bases at J, with 16 bases between. CDR3 size: 14 residues. A library of TCRbeta sequences, prepared with unique molecular identifiers, was generated. TCRdb reprocessed the PCR reads via MiXCR and lists one record per CDR3 protein. Of approximately 240,000 distinct CDR3 sequences listed, 8% to 10% are singletons. Sequenced here: PBMCs from the stem cell graft donor, sampled from the stem cell graft. The chain has TRBV19 and TRBJ2-1, with a tentative D call TRBD2 (5 bases). This sequence originates from a human donor who donated a stem cell graft to a child with acute lymphoblastic leukemia. CDR3 coding DNA: TGTGCCAGTAGTATGAGTCCCCGGGGAACGGAGCAGTTCTTC. Protein product: CASSMSPRGTEQFF.